This TCR beta chain was found in a study of regulatory T cells in long-lasting Graves disease. This clonotype was detected many times. Assembly of TCR beta libraries relied on iRepertoire HTBI primers together with Arm-PCR of CDR3 regions. MiXCR, applied by TCRdb to the multiplex PCR reads, yields one record per CDR3 protein. The sample consists of 400,000 to 500,000 distinct CDR3 sequences, around 13% of them appearing once. Time point in this sample: newly diagnosed GD, antithyroid drugs for less than 3 months. RNA isolated from PBMCs was used to make the TCR library. V lost 6 bases and J lost 1; bases outside the gene matches: 5. The CDR3 covers 13 residues. Germline assignment: CDR1 GTSNPN and CDR2 SVGIG (reference sequence). These same records also appear under a second study, on T cells in Graves' hyperthyroidism and ophthalmopathy.

The source is a woman in her 50s with Graves disease. The input for sequencing was peripheral blood mononuclear cells (PBMCs), taken at new diagnosis, from a patient treated with antithyroid drugs. The gene calls are TRBV30 and TRBJ2-5, with TRBD1 matching 7 bases. As DNA, the CDR3 is TGTGCCTGTATCCGGGACAGCCAAGAGACCCAGTACTTC. It encodes CACIRDSQETQYF.